A single sample gave rise to the 30 T cell receptor beta chains below, sequenced in a study of post-analysis software for immune sequencing data. Study observations and caveats: Comparison of patients with controls showed five TRBV segments more frequent in patients, TRBV5-6, TRBV5-1 and TRBV20-1 among them.

These receptors are not linked to any known antigen. Libraries were made from TCR beta cDNA, and they carried unique molecular identifiers. One entry per CDR3 protein results from TCRdb running MiXCR on the PCR reads. The sample includes around 250,000 distinct CDR3 sequences, less than 40% of them seen just once. Sequenced input: blood. These receptors all stem from a girl aged 10 to 17 with multiple sclerosis.

This clonotype was seen ten or more times. V is TRBV12-3 or TRBV12-4 and J is TRBJ2-7; D remains ambiguous. The CDR3 totals 15 residues. Trimming removed 7 bases from V and 1 base from J, with 17 bases in between. CDR3 loop: CASKVRTAVSYEQYF. The CDR3 coding sequence is TGTGCCAGCAAGGTTCGAACAGCTGTTTCCTACGAGCAGTACTTC.

Only one count was recorded for this clonotype. Its ends do not fully match the called genes, so a read error is possible. CDR3 sequence: CASSPPAGYTEAFF. The CDR3 coding sequence is TGCGCCAGCTCACCACCAGCCGGGTACACTGAAGCTTTCTTT. V is TRBV18 and J is TRBJ1-1, with D uncertain. This CDR3 contains 14 residues. The V gene's germline CDR1 is KGHSH and CDR2 LQKENI. The full variable domain, with the rest looked up from reference TRBV18 and TRBJ1-1, is NAGVMQNPRHLVRRRGQEARLRCSPMKGHSHVYWYRQLPEEGLKFMVYLQKENIIDESGMPKERFSAEFPKEGPSILRIQQVVRGDSAAYFCASSPPAGYTEAFFGQGTRLTVV.

There are many counts of this clonotype. The chain has TRBV12-3 or TRBV12-4 and TRBJ2-1; 10 positions agree with TRBD1. The CDR3 runs 15 residues. V trimming: 6 bases; J trimming: 6 bases; junction bases outside the gene matches: 8. The CDR3 is CASSSRQGASNEQFF. Written as DNA, the CDR3 is TGTGCCAGCAGCTCTAGACAGGGGGCTTCCAATGAGCAGTTCTTC.

This clonotype was detected only a few times. This may arise from a read error, as a much more abundant clone is one base away. This sequence joins TRBV15 and TRBJ1-2, with D tentatively TRBD1 (6 bases). Germline CDR1 LNHNV, CDR2 YYDKDF (reference sequence). Trimming took off 0 bases at V and 4 bases at J, with 12 bases between the two ends. The CDR3 loop spans 15 amino acids. In DNA form, the CDR3 reads TGTGCCACCAGCAGAGAGATCCCGACAGGCTATGGCTACACCTTC. The encoded protein is CATSREIPTGYGYTF.

In its sample, this clonotype was seen a few times. The rearrangement joins TRBV12-3 or TRBV12-4 to TRBJ1-1; D not certain. The ends were cut back, 0 bases at V and 5 bases at J, with 22 bases in the middle. The CDR3 is 18 amino acids. The CDR3 bases are TGTGCCAGCAGTTTAGCGCTTCGGCATCTTCCTACGAGGACTGAAGCTTTCTTT. It specifies CASSLALRHLPTRTEAFF.

The chain couples TRBV29-1 to TRBJ1-3, with a tentative D call TRBD1 (6 bases). The CDR3 is made up of 16 amino acids. Trimming pared 4 bases from V and 3 bases from J, leaving 19 bases between. Germline V gives CDR1 SQVTM, CDR2 ANQGSEA. DNA for the CDR3: TGCAGCGTTGGGGGGCTTTCCGGGGGCTTTGGAAACACCATATATTTT. Its protein is CSVGGLSGGFGNTIYF.

The rearrangement uses TRBV29-1 and TRBJ2-1, with TRBD1 as a possible D gene (6 bases). The CDR3 covers 14 residues. V lost 0 bases and J 5 bases, leaving 11 bases between the germline ends. Germline V CDR1 and CDR2: SQVTM, ANQGSEA. CDR3 in amino acids: CSVEDRGNHNEQFF. CDR3 coding DNA: TGCAGCGTTGAAGACAGGGGCAACCACAATGAGCAGTTCTTC.

This clonotype was detected many times. The genes are TRBV7-2 and TRBJ1-3; D unclear. V dropped 4 bases and J dropped 0 bases, with 10 bases sitting between them. The CDR3 is made up of 15 amino acids. Germline V gene lookup returns CDR1 SGHTA and CDR2 FQGNSA. The CDR3 DNA is TGTGCCAGCAGCTCGGACGGCTACTCTGGAAACACCATATATTTT. As protein: CASSSDGYSGNTIYF.

This clonotype was counted many times. The rearrangement joins TRBV12-3 or TRBV12-4 to TRBJ2-3, with D hard to call. The ends were cut back, 5 bases at V and 4 bases at J, with 10 bases in the middle. This CDR3 is built from 13 residues. The CDR3 here is CASSPPTPDTQYF. The CDR3 DNA is TGTGCCAGCAGTCCCCCGACGCCAGATACGCAGTATTTT.

This sequence joins TRBV7-2 and TRBJ1-1; D ambiguous. Trimming removed 2 bases from V and 6 bases from J, with 22 bases in between. Germline-derived CDR1 and CDR2 are SGHTA and FQGNSA. The CDR3 is 17 amino acids. CDR3 sequence reads: CASSLLQLAGSRPEAFF. The CDR3 coding sequence is TGTGCCAGCAGCTTACTCCAGCTCGCGGGGAGTCGCCCTGAAGCTTTCTTT.

This clonotype was recorded many times. The chain joins TRBV5-1 to TRBJ2-3; TRBD1 agrees at 9 bases. The ends lost 4 bases at V and 5 bases at J; junction bases unmatched: 5. Germline V gives CDR1 SGHRS, CDR2 YFSETQ. The CDR3 spans 14 residues. The CDR3 loop reads CASSGGQGRDTQYF. CDR3 nucleotide sequence: TGCGCCAGCAGCGGCGGACAGGGGAGAGATACGCAGTATTTT.

The chain employs TRBV2 and TRBJ1-1, with D tentatively TRBD1 (5 bases). Trimming stripped 5 bases from V and 4 bases from J, with 11 bases between. The CDR3 totals 13 residues. Germline CDR1 SNHLY, CDR2 FYNNEI. The CDR3 nucleotides are TGTGCCAGCAGTTCCCTGGGGGGCACTGAAGCTTTCTTT. Its translation: CASSSLGGTEAFF.

Ten or more counts support this clonotype. The genes are TRBV12-3 or TRBV12-4 and TRBJ2-1; 11 nucleotides line up with TRBD2. The trim removed 8 bases at V and 7 bases at J, leaving 7 bases unmatched. CDR3 length equals 14 residues. CDR3 amino acids: CASHSGGASNEQFF. For the CDR3, the DNA is TGTGCCAGCCATAGCGGGGGGGCCTCGAATGAGCAGTTCTTC.

The gene calls are TRBV5-1 and TRBJ1-1; D may be TRBD1 (5 bases). The length of the CDR3 is 18 residues. V was cut by 0 bases and J by 1 base, with 19 bases left in between. Germline V gives CDR1 SGHRS, CDR2 YFSETQ. The CDR3 region is CASSLAGGGAGQNTEAFF. The CDR3 nucleotides are TGCGCCAGCAGCTTGGCCGGTGGGGGTGCCGGTCAGAACACTGAAGCTTTCTTT.

This clonotype appeared many times. The chain joins TRBV25-1 to TRBJ1-6; D ambiguous. This CDR3 spans 16 amino acids. Trimming shortened V by 2 bases and J by 0 bases, and 8 bases separated the two germline ends. Per germline, CDR1 MGHDK and CDR2 SYGVNS. CDR3 sequence reads: CASSETRSSYNSPLHF. The CDR3 DNA sequence: TGTGCCAGCAGTGAAACCAGGAGCTCCTATAATTCACCCCTCCACTTT.

The chain couples TRBV9 to TRBJ1-2; D possibly corresponds to TRBD1 (5 bases). The V gene lost 1 base and the J gene lost 6 bases, with 13 bases spanning the gap. Germline V gene data show CDR1 as SGDLS and CDR2 as YYNGEE. The CDR3 length is 14 residues. CDR3 coding DNA: TGTGCCAGCAGCGTATTTTCAACAGGCAATGGCTACACCTTC. This encodes CASSVFSTGNGYTF.

The rearrangement links TRBV5-6 to TRBJ2-2, with D hard to call. Trimming removed 0 bases from V and 1 base from J, with 7 bases in between. This CDR3 is built from 15 residues. The germline gives CDR1 SGHDT, CDR2 YYEEEE. The CDR3 DNA sequence: TGTGCCAGCAGCTTGGAGGGTCTGAACACCGGGGAGCTGTTTTTT. Translated, it gives CASSLEGLNTGELFF.

The chain combines TRBV3-1 with TRBJ2-1; 9 nucleotides agree with TRBD2. The CDR3 has 15 amino acids. Trimming removed 5 bases from V and 0 bases from J; junction bases left unmatched: 2. CDR1 and CDR2 (germline): LGHDT, YNNKEL (reference sequence). In DNA, the CDR3 is TGTGCCAGCAGCAATAGCGGGAGCTCCTACAATGAGCAGTTCTTC. It is translated as CASSNSGSSYNEQFF.

In its sample, this clonotype was seen many times. The chain carries TRBV6-5 and TRBJ2-3; no clear D gene. The V end lost 6 bases, the J end lost 4 bases, and 20 bases lay between the germline ends. The CDR3 loop spans 16 amino acids. Germline loops: CDR1 MNHEY, CDR2 SVGAGI. CDR3 sequence reads: CASSKNGLPPADTQYF. CDR3 nucleotides: TGTGCCAGCAGCAAAAACGGGCTTCCCCCCGCAGATACGCAGTATTTT.

This clonotype has just a few counts. The chain recombines TRBV9 with TRBJ1-1; D uncertain. The CDR3 runs 12 residues. The germline V gene has CDR1 SGDLS and CDR2 YYNGEE. Between the trimmed V and J ends, which lost 10 bases and 0 bases, there was a span of 10 bases. The CDR3 DNA sequence: TGTGCCGGCTCCACCATGAACACTGAAGCTTTCTTT. This sequence encodes CAGSTMNTEAFF.

Regarding this clonotype: One end of the junction does not line up with germline, which may come from a read error. The chain carries TRBV12-3 or TRBV12-4 and TRBJ2-5, with 7 bases identical to TRBD2. This CDR3 spans 15 amino acids. The CDR3 sequence: CASRKLAREQGTQYF. CDR3 DNA: TGTGCCAGCAGAAAGCTAGCGCGGGAGCAAGGGACCCAGTACTTC.

The chain employs TRBV5-1 and TRBJ2-1; 14 bases map to TRBD2. The V gene's germline CDR1 is SGHRS and CDR2 YFSETQ. The CDR3 contains 18 residues. With V trimmed by 5 bases and J by 9 bases, 16 bases remained unmatched. The CDR3 sequence is CASSGRPLGLAGVAEQFF. The DNA for the CDR3 is TGCGCCAGCAGTGGACGTCCTCTGGGACTAGCGGGAGTGGCTGAGCAGTTCTTC.

The chain joins TRBV7-9 to TRBJ2-1; D is unclear. Trimming cost V 4 bases and J 9 bases, with 7 bases left between them. There are 11 residues in the CDR3. Germline-derived CDR1 and CDR2 are SEHNR and FQNEAQ (reference sequence). The CDR3 here is CASSSEGEQFF. CDR3 in DNA: TGTGCCAGCAGCTCGGAAGGTGAGCAGTTCTTC.

This clonotype was seen only once. The V call is TRBV29-1, the J call TRBJ2-1; TRBD2 matches 8 bases. V lost 4 bases and J lost 4; bases outside the gene matches: 6. The CDR3 length is 14 residues. Germline V gives CDR1 SQVTM, CDR2 ANQGSEA. The CDR3 nucleotides are TGCAGCGTTGTGAAGCGGGGGACTTACAATGAGCAGTTCTTC. Encoded protein: CSVVKRGTYNEQFF.

This clonotype was seen a handful of times. The chain carries TRBV5-6 and TRBJ2-2; 9 nucleotides match TRBD1. The CDR3 runs 15 residues. Per germline, CDR1 SGHDT and CDR2 YYEEEE. V gave up 0 bases and J gave up 3 bases; unmatched junction bases: 0. This CDR3 reads CASSLGTGDTGELFF. As DNA, the CDR3 is TGTGCCAGCAGCTTGGGGACAGGGGACACCGGGGAGCTGTTTTTT.

This clonotype was picked up many times. V usage is TRBV7-3 and J usage is TRBJ1-5, with 8 nucleotides matching TRBD1. J lost 7 bases, V lost 5 bases, and 7 bases had no gene match. CDR3 length equals 14 residues. Germline CDR1 reads SGHTA; CDR2 reads FQGTGA. The CDR3 loop reads CASSMTGEQQPQHF. CDR3 sequence (DNA): TGTGCCAGCAGCATGACAGGGGAGCAACAGCCCCAGCATTTT.

This clonotype was seen many times. The chain recombines TRBV27 with TRBJ1-6; weak D call: TRBD1 (5 bases). The CDR3 is 13 residues long. Trimming took off 5 bases at V and 7 bases at J, with 9 bases between the two ends. In germline, CDR1 is MNHEY, CDR2 SMNVEV (reference sequence). In DNA, the CDR3 is TGTGCCAGCAGTCCTCGGGGGAATTCACCCCTCCACTTT. This sequence encodes CASSPRGNSPLHF.

This clonotype has at least ten counts. The chain employs TRBV12-3 or TRBV12-4 and TRBJ1-1; D possibly corresponds to TRBD1 (5 bases). Trimming shortened V by 3 bases and J by 1 base, and 9 bases separated the two germline ends. This CDR3 is 14 amino acids long. CDR3 bases: TGTGCCAGCAGTTTGGGGCAGAGGAACACTGAAGCTTTCTTT. Amino acids: CASSLGQRNTEAFF.

This clonotype was seen just once. V usage is TRBV4-2 and J usage is TRBJ1-6; D is uncertain. This CDR3 has 12 amino acids. Germline CDR1 reads LGHNA; CDR2 reads YNFKEQ. Trimming pared 4 bases from V and 5 bases from J, leaving 3 bases between. The CDR3 DNA reads as TGTGCCAGCAGCCGGGATAATTCACCCCTCCACTTT. It encodes CASSRDNSPLHF.

The table lists this clonotype with a count of one. The V and J genes are TRBV7-9 and TRBJ2-2; TRBD1 agrees at 12 bases. Germline V gene sequence: CDR1 SEHNR, CDR2 FQNEAQ (reference sequence). With V trimmed by 5 bases and J by 2 bases, 3 bases remained unmatched. This CDR3 region has 16 residues. The CDR3 nucleotides are TGTGCCAGCAGCCCCGGGACAGGGGGCAACACCGGGGAGCTGTTTTTT. Encoded protein: CASSPGTGGNTGELFF. The full variable domain, with the rest looked up from reference TRBV7-9 and TRBJ2-2, is DTGVSQNPRHKITKRGQNVTFRCDPISEHNRLYWYRQTLGQGPEFLTYFQNEAQLEKSRLLSDRFSAERPKGSFSTLEIQRTEQGDSAMYLCASSPGTGGNTGELFFGEGSRLTVL.